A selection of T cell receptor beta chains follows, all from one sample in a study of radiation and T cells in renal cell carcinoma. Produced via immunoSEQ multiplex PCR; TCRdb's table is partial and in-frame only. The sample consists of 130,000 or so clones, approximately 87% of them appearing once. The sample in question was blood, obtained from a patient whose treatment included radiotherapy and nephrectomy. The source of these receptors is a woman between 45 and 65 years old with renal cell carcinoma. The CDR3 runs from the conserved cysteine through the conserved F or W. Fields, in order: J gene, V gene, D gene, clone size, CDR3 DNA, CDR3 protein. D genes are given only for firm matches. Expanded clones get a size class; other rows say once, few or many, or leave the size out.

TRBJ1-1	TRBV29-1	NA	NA	TGCAGCGCCGGACAGAGGAACACTGAAGCTTTCTTT	CSAGQRNTEAFF
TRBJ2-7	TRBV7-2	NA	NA	TGTGCCAGCAGCCGAACCCCCTCTAACTACGAGCAGTACTTC	CASSRTPSNYEQYF
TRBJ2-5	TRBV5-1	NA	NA	TGCGCCAGCACTAGGCGTGGGGCCGATGAGACCCAGTACTTC	CASTRRGADETQYF
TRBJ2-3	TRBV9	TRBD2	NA	TGTGCCAGCAGCCCAACAAGGCGGGAGGCCACAGATACGCAGTATTTT	CASSPTRREATDTQYF
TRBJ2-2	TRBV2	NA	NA	TGTGCCAGCACCAAAAATGGGGGGAACACCGGGGAGCTGTTTTTT	CASTKNGGNTGELFF
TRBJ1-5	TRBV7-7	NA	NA	TGTGCCAGCAGCCCCCGAACAAGGAGGGGCAATCAGCCCCAGCATTTT	CASSPRTRRGNQPQHF
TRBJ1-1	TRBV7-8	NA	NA	TGTGCCTGTCAGCGGGGGGTAAACACTGAAGCTTTCTTT	CACQRGVNTEAFF
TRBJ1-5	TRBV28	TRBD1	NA	TGTGCCAGCAGAACAGGGGAGGGGAGCAATCAGCCCCAGCATTTT	CASRTGEGSNQPQHF
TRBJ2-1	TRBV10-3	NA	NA	TGTGCCATCATCCGGGAGAAGGACAATGAGCAGTTCTTC	CAIIREKDNEQFF
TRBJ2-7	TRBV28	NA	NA	TGTGCCAGCAGTTTGAGGTACGAGCAGTACTTC	CASSLRYEQYF
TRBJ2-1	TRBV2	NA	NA	TGTGCCAGCAGGGGGCAGAGCTCCTACAATGAGCAGTTCTTC	CASRGQSSYNEQFF
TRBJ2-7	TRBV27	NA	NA	TGTGCCAGCAGTTTCCTAACGGAGGTCCAGCAGTACTTC	CASSFLTEVQQYF
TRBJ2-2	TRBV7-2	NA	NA	TGTGCCAGCAGCTTAGCTTCATTGGGCATCACCGGGGAGCTGTTTTTT	CASSLASLGITGELFF
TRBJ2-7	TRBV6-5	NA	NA	TGTGCCAGCAGTTACTCGAGGGAGCAGTACTTC	CASSYSREQYF
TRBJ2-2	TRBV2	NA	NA	TGTGCCAGCTCGGCAGGGGTTTACACCGGGGAGCTGTTTTTT	CASSAGVYTGELFF
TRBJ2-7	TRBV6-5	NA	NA	TGTGCCAGCAGGAATTCTAGGGACTACGAGCAGTACTTC	CASRNSRDYEQYF
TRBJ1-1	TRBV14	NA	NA	TGTGCCAGCAGCCAAGCGGGCACAGGGTCGGCTTTCTTT	CASSQAGTGSAFF
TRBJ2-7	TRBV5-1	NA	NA	TGCGCCAGCAGATTGCAAGGGGGAATGATGACCTACGAGCAGTACTTC	CASRLQGGMMTYEQYF
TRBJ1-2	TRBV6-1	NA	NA	TGTGCCAGCAGTGATGTTAATCCTCGACAGAAAAAACATGGCTACACCTTC	CASSDVNPRQKKHGYTF
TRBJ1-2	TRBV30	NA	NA	TGTGCCTGGAGTCCCTTAGGGACACTTGGGAATGGCTACACCTTC	CAWSPLGTLGNGYTF
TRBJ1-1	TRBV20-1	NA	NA	TGCAGTGCCCGAGAAGATGAAGCTTTCTTT	CSAREDEAFF
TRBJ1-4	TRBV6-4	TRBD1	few	TGTGCCAGCAGTGACCCTTACAGGGGGAGTGAAAAACTGTTTTTT	CASSDPYRGSEKLFF
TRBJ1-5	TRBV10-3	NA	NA	TGTGCCATCAGTGAAGGGGGTCCGGCCGCTCATAGCAATCAGCCCCAGCATTTT	CAISEGGPAAHSNQPQHF
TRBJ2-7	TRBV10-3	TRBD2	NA	TGTGCCATCAGCGAGACTAGCGGGGTAACCTACGAGCAGTACTTC	CAISETSGVTYEQYF
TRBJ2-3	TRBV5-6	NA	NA	TGTGCCAGCAGCTCGCTGTCTACGCAGTATTTT	CASSSLSTQYF
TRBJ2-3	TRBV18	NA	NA	TGTGCCAGCTCCCCGGGGGCAGCTAGCACAGATACGCAGTATTTT	CASSPGAASTDTQYF
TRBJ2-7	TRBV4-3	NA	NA	TGCGCCAGCAGCCAAGATGAGACCAGGCGGTTGGAGCAGTACTTC	CASSQDETRRLEQYF
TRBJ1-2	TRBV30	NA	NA	TGTGCCTGGAGTGCCTCTGTAGGGGGCTACACCTTC	CAWSASVGGYTF
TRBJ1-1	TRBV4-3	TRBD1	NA	TGCGCCAGCAGCCCTCGACAGGGGATGAACACTGAAGCTTTCTTT	CASSPRQGMNTEAFF
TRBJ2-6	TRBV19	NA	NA	TGTGCCAGTAGTATAGATGGAAGCTCTGGGGCCAACGTCCTGACTTTC	CASSIDGSSGANVLTF
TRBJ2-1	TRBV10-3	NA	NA	TGTGCCATCAGTGAGCGCGGGATTGCGAATGAGCAGTTCTTC	CAISERGIANEQFF
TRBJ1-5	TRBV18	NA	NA	TGTGCCAGCTCACCAAACAGGGATCAGCCCCAGCATTTT	CASSPNRDQPQHF
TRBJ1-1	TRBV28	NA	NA	TGTGCCAGCACCTCCCCCCGCGGGGGGAGGAGAGCTTTCTTT	CASTSPRGGRRAFF
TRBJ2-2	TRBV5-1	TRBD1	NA	TGCGCCAGCAGCGGGAAGACAGGGGGCACCGGGGAGCTGTTTTTT	CASSGKTGGTGELFF
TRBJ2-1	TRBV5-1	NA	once	TGCGCCAGCAGCTCCGACTACTCCTACAATGAGCAGTTCTTC	CASSSDYSYNEQFF
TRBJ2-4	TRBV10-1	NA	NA	TGCGCCAGCACAATAAGGAGGGGCATTCAGTACTTC	CASTIRRGIQYF
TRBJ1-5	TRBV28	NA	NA	TGTGCCAGCAGTTTTAATCAGCCCCAGCATTTT	CASSFNQPQHF
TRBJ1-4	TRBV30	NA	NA	TGTGCCTGGAGCGAGATGGGGAGTGGTGAAAAACTGTTTTTT	CAWSEMGSGEKLFF
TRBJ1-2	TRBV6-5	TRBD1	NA	TGTGCCAGCAGTTTCCCGGACAGGGTTAAGAGCTACACCTTC	CASSFPDRVKSYTF
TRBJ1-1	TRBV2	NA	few	TGTGCCAGCAGTGAACAGGGTTCGGGCACTGAAGCTTTCTTT	CASSEQGSGTEAFF
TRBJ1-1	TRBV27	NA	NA	TGTGCCAGCAGTTTAAATCGGAACACTGAAGCTTTCTTT	CASSLNRNTEAFF
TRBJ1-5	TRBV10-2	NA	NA	TGCGCCAGCAGTGAATCGGGGGACAGCAATCAGCCCCAGCATTTT	CASSESGDSNQPQHF
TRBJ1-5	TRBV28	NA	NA	TGTGCCAGCAGTTTAGAGGGCGGCAGGGTGCCCCAGCATTTT	CASSLEGGRVPQHF
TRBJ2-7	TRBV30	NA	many	TGTGCCTGGAGTATAGGGACCTACGAGCAGTACTTC	CAWSIGTYEQYF
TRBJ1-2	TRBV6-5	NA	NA	TGTGCCAGCACCTCCGGGTCGGGGACGGACTATGGCTACACCTTC	CASTSGSGTDYGYTF
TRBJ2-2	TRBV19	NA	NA	TGTGCCAGTAGTCCAGGGTCCTCGGCAGGGGAGCTGTTTTTT	CASSPGSSAGELFF
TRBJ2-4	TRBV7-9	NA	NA	TGTGCCAGCAGCTTAACGGGGGGCGGTTACGATCAGTACTTC	CASSLTGGGYDQYF
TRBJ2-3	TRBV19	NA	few	TGTGCCAGTAGTATCTCCCTGGGCGAGGATACGCAGTATTTT	CASSISLGEDTQYF
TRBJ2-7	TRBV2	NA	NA	TGTGCCAGCAACGGCGCGCCTTCCTACGAGCAGTACTTC	CASNGAPSYEQYF
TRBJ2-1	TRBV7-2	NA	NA	TGTGCCAGCAGCTTATTATATGAGCAGTTCTTC	CASSLLYEQFF
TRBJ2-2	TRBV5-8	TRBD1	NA	TGTGCCAGCAGCCACAGGGGGCATAGCGGGGAGCTGTTTTTT	CASSHRGHSGELFF